The TCR beta chain under discussion was sequenced for a study of T-cell memory formation after mild COVID-19. Overall study: Clustering of TCRs was largely donor specific. Whole-study results and caveats: Contracting clones, day 15 to 85, had balanced CD4/CD8, and later expanders favored CD4+. Contracting CD8+ clones were enriched in EMRA, CD4+ mainly in CM and EM.

Note on this clonotype: Antigen specificity is unknown.

Each CDR3 protein is one row after TCRdb ran MiXCR on the 5' RACE reads. Here the sample spans hundreds of thousands of distinct CDR3 sequences, more than 20% being singletons. Sequencing was performed on PBMCs or a T cell subset sorted from them (not recorded which). The receptor was derived from an adult woman who had mild COVID-19 (a few samples of this study predate the infection). Cell type and time point are not known.

This CDR3 is CASSQDNTDTQYF. DNA of the CDR3: TGTGCCAGCAGCCAAGACAATACAGATACGCAGTATTTT. The chain employs TRBV4-2 and TRBJ2-3; D is unresolved. CDR1 is LGHNA, CDR2 YNFKEQ, per germline. This CDR3 has 13 amino acids. Trimming pared 0 bases from V and 3 bases from J, leaving 4 bases between.